Listed below are T cell receptor beta chains from one sample, sequenced in a study of identical twins. A single record per CDR3 protein comes from TCRdb applying MiXCR to the 5' RACE reads. The profile shows 1.5 million to 2 million distinct CDR3 sequences, less than 35% of them singletons. Sequenced: cord blood. Receptor source: a newborn girl in good health. Each CDR3 is given with its conserved first and last residue. The order of the fields is V gene, clone size, D gene, J gene, CDR3 DNA, CDR3 protein. The D gene is left open where the match is weak. Size values are once, few and many counts, or a class for expanded clones, and some rows have none.

v_call: TRBV21-1; clone_size: .; d_call: .; j_call: TRBJ1-5; cdr3_nt: TGTGCCAGCAGCCCAAAAGGACAGGTTTGCAATCAGCCCCAGCATTTT; cdr3_aa: CASSPKGQVCNQPQHF
v_call: TRBV20-1; clone_size: .; d_call: .; j_call: TRBJ1-6; cdr3_nt: TGCAGTGCTACCAGGGGTGGGGCCCTCCACTTT; cdr3_aa: CSATRGGALHF
v_call: TRBV4-1; clone_size: .; d_call: .; j_call: TRBJ2-3; cdr3_nt: TGCGCCAGCAGCCCGCCCATGGCGTACACAGATACGCAGTATTTT; cdr3_aa: CASSPPMAYTDTQYF
v_call: TRBV5-1; clone_size: .; d_call: .; j_call: TRBJ2-1; cdr3_nt: TGCGCCAGCAGCTCAGTGGCTGCATACAATGAGCAGTTCTTC; cdr3_aa: CASSSVAAYNEQFF
v_call: TRBV7-9; clone_size: .; d_call: TRBD2; j_call: TRBJ2-1; cdr3_nt: TGTGCCAGCAGCACTAGCGGGGGTCTATACAATGAGCAGTTCTTC; cdr3_aa: CASSTSGGLYNEQFF
v_call: TRBV12-3/TRBV12-4; clone_size: .; d_call: TRBD1; j_call: TRBJ1-2; cdr3_nt: TGTGCCTGCAGTCGGGACAGGGGCTTCTCTTATGGCTACACCTTC; cdr3_aa: CACSRDRGFSYGYTF
v_call: TRBV2; clone_size: .; d_call: .; j_call: TRBJ2-7; cdr3_nt: TGTGCCAGCAGGGAATTAGGAGGTGACTACGAGCAGTACTTC; cdr3_aa: CASRELGGDYEQYF
v_call: TRBV9; clone_size: .; d_call: .; j_call: TRBJ2-1; cdr3_nt: TGTGCCAGCAGCGTAGAAGGGACTCCTCAGGGCAATGAGCAGTTCTTC; cdr3_aa: CASSVEGTPQGNEQFF
v_call: TRBV6-2/TRBV6-3; clone_size: .; d_call: TRBD2; j_call: TRBJ2-7; cdr3_nt: TGTGCCAGCAGTTGGTCTAGCGGATCCATCGAGCAGTACTTC; cdr3_aa: CASSWSSGSIEQYF
v_call: TRBV10-3; clone_size: few; d_call: TRBD1; j_call: TRBJ2-7; cdr3_nt: TGTGCCATCAGTGGGGGACAGACTTCGCCCTACGAGCAGTACTTC; cdr3_aa: CAISGGQTSPYEQYF
v_call: TRBV28; clone_size: few; d_call: TRBD2; j_call: TRBJ2-5; cdr3_nt: TGTGCCAGCAGTTTAGCGGGAGTCGCGGGGGAGCAGTACTTC; cdr3_aa: CASSLAGVAGEQYF
v_call: TRBV6-6; clone_size: .; d_call: .; j_call: TRBJ1-1; cdr3_nt: TGTGCCAGCAGGCCTTGGGGGGAGAAGAACACTGAAGCTTTCTTT; cdr3_aa: CASRPWGEKNTEAFF
v_call: TRBV20-1; clone_size: few; d_call: TRBD1; j_call: TRBJ2-1; cdr3_nt: TGCAGTGGGGGACAGGGTCGTAATGAGCAGTTCTTC; cdr3_aa: CSGGQGRNEQFF
v_call: TRBV20-1; clone_size: few; d_call: .; j_call: TRBJ1-4; cdr3_nt: TGCAGTGCTAGACACAGGCGGACTAATGAAAAACTGTTTTTT; cdr3_aa: CSARHRRTNEKLFF
v_call: TRBV4-1; clone_size: .; d_call: TRBD2; j_call: TRBJ2-2; cdr3_nt: TGCGCCAGCAGCCGCTTGTTAGCGGGGTGGACCGGGGAGCTGTTTTTT; cdr3_aa: CASSRLLAGWTGELFF
v_call: TRBV27; clone_size: few; d_call: .; j_call: TRBJ1-2; cdr3_nt: TGTGCCAGCAGTTTAAATGGCATAGGAAATGGCTACACCTTC; cdr3_aa: CASSLNGIGNGYTF
v_call: TRBV29-1; clone_size: .; d_call: TRBD1; j_call: TRBJ1-5; cdr3_nt: TGCAGCGTTGCCCGACAGGGGGTCAATCAGCCCCAGCATTTT; cdr3_aa: CSVARQGVNQPQHF
v_call: TRBV11-2; clone_size: few; d_call: TRBD2; j_call: TRBJ2-3; cdr3_nt: TGTGCCAGCAGCTTGACTAGCGGTATCCCCACAGATACGCAGTATTTT; cdr3_aa: CASSLTSGIPTDTQYF
v_call: TRBV4-1; clone_size: few; d_call: .; j_call: TRBJ2-7; cdr3_nt: TGCGCCAGCAGCCCCACCGGGACGGCTTCCTACGAGCAGTACTTC; cdr3_aa: CASSPTGTASYEQYF
v_call: TRBV6-1; clone_size: .; d_call: TRBD1; j_call: TRBJ1-5; cdr3_nt: TGTGCCAGCAAACGGAGTCGACAGGGGGCGTGGGGCAATCAGCCCCAGCATTTT; cdr3_aa: CASKRSRQGAWGNQPQHF
v_call: TRBV4-1; clone_size: few; d_call: TRBD1; j_call: TRBJ1-2; cdr3_nt: TGCGCCAGCAGCCAAGATCCATGGACAGGCCAATTCTATGGCTACACCTTC; cdr3_aa: CASSQDPWTGQFYGYTF
v_call: TRBV4-1; clone_size: .; d_call: .; j_call: TRBJ2-1; cdr3_nt: TGCGCCAGCAGCCAAGCGAGGGGGATGACCTACAATGAGCAGTTCTTC; cdr3_aa: CASSQARGMTYNEQFF
v_call: TRBV5-1; clone_size: many; d_call: .; j_call: TRBJ2-5; cdr3_nt: TGCGCCAGCAGCTTAGAACTGTACCAAGAGACCCAGTACTTC; cdr3_aa: CASSLELYQETQYF
v_call: TRBV7-2; clone_size: .; d_call: .; j_call: TRBJ2-4; cdr3_nt: TGTGCCGGCAGCTTAGTTCCTAGCGCGACCAAAAACATTCAGTACTTC; cdr3_aa: CAGSLVPSATKNIQYF
v_call: TRBV29-1; clone_size: .; d_call: .; j_call: TRBJ2-1; cdr3_nt: TGCAGCGCTACCTCCAACTTCTCCTACAATGAGCAGTTCTTC; cdr3_aa: CSATSNFSYNEQFF
v_call: TRBV3-1; clone_size: .; d_call: TRBD2; j_call: TRBJ2-7; cdr3_nt: TGTGCCAGCAGCCAAGAACGGCTAGCGGGCATCTCCTACGAGCAGTACTTC; cdr3_aa: CASSQERLAGISYEQYF
v_call: TRBV6-5; clone_size: few; d_call: TRBD2; j_call: TRBJ2-2; cdr3_nt: TGTGCCAGCAGTTACTCAATCCCGGGACTAGCGAGAAGGACCGGGGAGCTGTTTTTT; cdr3_aa: CASSYSIPGLARRTGELFF
v_call: TRBV10-3; clone_size: .; d_call: TRBD1; j_call: TRBJ1-2; cdr3_nt: TGTGCCATCAGTGGGACAGGGGGCCCTAACTATGGCTACACCTTC; cdr3_aa: CAISGTGGPNYGYTF
v_call: TRBV6-2/TRBV6-3; clone_size: few; d_call: .; j_call: TRBJ2-4; cdr3_nt: TGTGCCAGCAACGGGGCCGGACTAGCCAAAAACATTCAGTACTTC; cdr3_aa: CASNGAGLAKNIQYF
v_call: TRBV6-1; clone_size: few; d_call: TRBD2; j_call: TRBJ2-3; cdr3_nt: TGTGCCAGCTGCTTATCCCTAGCGGGGCCGCAGGGCGATACGCAGTATTTT; cdr3_aa: CASCLSLAGPQGDTQYF
v_call: TRBV20-1; clone_size: .; d_call: TRBD2; j_call: TRBJ2-3; cdr3_nt: TGCAGCACCACTAGCGCCACAGATACGCAGTATTTT; cdr3_aa: CSTTSATDTQYF
v_call: TRBV14; clone_size: .; d_call: .; j_call: TRBJ2-5; cdr3_nt: TGTGCCAGCAGCCAAGTCAGGGTGGTGGAGACCCAGTACTTC; cdr3_aa: CASSQVRVVETQYF
v_call: TRBV4-1; clone_size: few; d_call: .; j_call: TRBJ2-2; cdr3_nt: TGCGCCAGCAGCCAAGATAAGGGCCCGGACGGAGTACCCACCGGGGAGCTGTTTTTT; cdr3_aa: CASSQDKGPDGVPTGELFF
v_call: TRBV28; clone_size: .; d_call: .; j_call: TRBJ2-7; cdr3_nt: TGTGCCAGCACCTTTTATCCAGGGGAGAAGAAGCAGTACTTC; cdr3_aa: CASTFYPGEKKQYF
v_call: TRBV3-1; clone_size: .; d_call: TRBD2; j_call: TRBJ2-7; cdr3_nt: TGTGCCAGCAGCCAAGACCTACTAGCGAACTACGAGCAGTACTTC; cdr3_aa: CASSQDLLANYEQYF
v_call: TRBV7-6; clone_size: .; d_call: TRBD2; j_call: TRBJ2-1; cdr3_nt: TGTGCCAGCAGCTTAGTGGGACTAGGGGATGGTGAGCAGTTCTTC; cdr3_aa: CASSLVGLGDGEQFF
v_call: TRBV4-2; clone_size: .; d_call: .; j_call: TRBJ2-7; cdr3_nt: TGTGCCAGCAGCCAAGATAACTCCCCCTACGAGCAGTACTTC; cdr3_aa: CASSQDNSPYEQYF
v_call: TRBV20-1; clone_size: few; d_call: .; j_call: TRBJ2-3; cdr3_nt: TGCAGTGCCCCACGCCCGGGGATCACAGATACGCAGTATTTT; cdr3_aa: CSAPRPGITDTQYF
v_call: TRBV28; clone_size: .; d_call: TRBD1; j_call: TRBJ2-1; cdr3_nt: TGTGCCAGCAGTTTACCCGACAGGGCGGCCGACAATGAGCAGTTCTTC; cdr3_aa: CASSLPDRAADNEQFF
v_call: TRBV27; clone_size: few; d_call: .; j_call: TRBJ1-1; cdr3_nt: TGTGCCAGCAGTTTTGGTATCAGCTTGAACACTGAAGCTTTCTTT; cdr3_aa: CASSFGISLNTEAFF
v_call: TRBV29-1; clone_size: few; d_call: .; j_call: TRBJ1-2; cdr3_nt: TGCAGCGTTGAAGGGGGGGACACCCGACTAAACTATGGCTACACCTTC; cdr3_aa: CSVEGGDTRLNYGYTF
v_call: TRBV29-1; clone_size: once; d_call: TRBD1; j_call: TRBJ2-5; cdr3_nt: TGCAGCTCCGGGACAGGGGGAGAGACCCAGTACTTC; cdr3_aa: CSSGTGGETQYF
v_call: TRBV5-1; clone_size: many; d_call: .; j_call: TRBJ2-1; cdr3_nt: TGCGCCAGCAGCTCCTTTACAGGGTCCCATGAGCAGTTCTTC; cdr3_aa: CASSSFTGSHEQFF
v_call: TRBV6-5; clone_size: .; d_call: .; j_call: TRBJ1-4; cdr3_nt: TGTGCCAGCAGTTCGTCCTCAACTAATGAAGAACTGTTTTTT; cdr3_aa: CASSSSSTNEELFF
v_call: TRBV20-1; clone_size: .; d_call: .; j_call: TRBJ1-6; cdr3_nt: TGCAGTGCTAGAAAAAGGACAATCAATAATTCACCCCTCCACTTT; cdr3_aa: CSARKRTINNSPLHF
v_call: TRBV15; clone_size: few; d_call: TRBD1; j_call: TRBJ2-1; cdr3_nt: TGTGCCACCAGTACCACAGGGGGCTACAATGAGCAGTTCTTC; cdr3_aa: CATSTTGGYNEQFF
v_call: TRBV20-1; clone_size: .; d_call: TRBD1; j_call: TRBJ1-5; cdr3_nt: TGCAGTGCTAGACCTACAACAGGGGGCAATCAGCCCCAGCATTTT; cdr3_aa: CSARPTTGGNQPQHF
v_call: TRBV3-1; clone_size: .; d_call: TRBD1; j_call: TRBJ2-3; cdr3_nt: TGTGCCAGCAGCCAATACCCGGGGACAGCCACAGATACGCAGTATTTT; cdr3_aa: CASSQYPGTATDTQYF
v_call: TRBV24-1; clone_size: .; d_call: .; j_call: TRBJ2-2; cdr3_nt: TGTGCCACCAGTGATTTCGTCCTCGGGGAGCTGTTTTTT; cdr3_aa: CATSDFVLGELFF
v_call: TRBV20-1; clone_size: .; d_call: TRBD2; j_call: TRBJ2-7; cdr3_nt: TGCAGTGCAGTAGCGGGAGGGCCGTACAATGAGCAGTACTTC; cdr3_aa: CSAVAGGPYNEQYF
v_call: TRBV6-1; clone_size: few; d_call: TRBD1; j_call: TRBJ1-2; cdr3_nt: TGTGCCAGCGGAGGCCGGGACAGGGGGCAGTATGGCTACACCTTC; cdr3_aa: CASGGRDRGQYGYTF
v_call: TRBV20-1; clone_size: .; d_call: .; j_call: TRBJ1-2; cdr3_nt: TGCAGTGCTAGAGGGCGGGACCGGAGGGGCCCTAACTATGGCTACACCTTC; cdr3_aa: CSARGRDRRGPNYGYTF
v_call: TRBV6-1; clone_size: .; d_call: .; j_call: TRBJ1-1; cdr3_nt: TGTGCCAGCAGAATCGAAGCGGACACTAAAGCTTTCTTT; cdr3_aa: CASRIEADTKAFF
v_call: TRBV10-3; clone_size: .; d_call: .; j_call: TRBJ1-2; cdr3_nt: TGTGCCATCAGTGAGTCGAGATATGGCTACACCTTC; cdr3_aa: CAISESRYGYTF
v_call: TRBV27; clone_size: few; d_call: .; j_call: TRBJ1-4; cdr3_nt: TGTGCCAGCAGTATAGGGGGTCAACGAAAAAAACTGTTTTTT; cdr3_aa: CASSIGGQRKKLFF